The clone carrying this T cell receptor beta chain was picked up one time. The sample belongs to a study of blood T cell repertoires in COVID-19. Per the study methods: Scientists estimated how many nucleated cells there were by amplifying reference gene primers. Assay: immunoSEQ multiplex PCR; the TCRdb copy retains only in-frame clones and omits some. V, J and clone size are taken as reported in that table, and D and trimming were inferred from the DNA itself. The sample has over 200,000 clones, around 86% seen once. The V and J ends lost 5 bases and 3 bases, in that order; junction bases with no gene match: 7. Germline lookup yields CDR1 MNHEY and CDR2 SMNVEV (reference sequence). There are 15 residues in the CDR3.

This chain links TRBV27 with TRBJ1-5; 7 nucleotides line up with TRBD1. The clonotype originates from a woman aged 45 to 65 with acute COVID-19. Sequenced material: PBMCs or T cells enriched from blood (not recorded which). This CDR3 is CASSPWDSSNQPQHF. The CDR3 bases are TGTGCCAGCAGTCCATGGGACAGCTCCAATCAGCCCCAGCATTTT.